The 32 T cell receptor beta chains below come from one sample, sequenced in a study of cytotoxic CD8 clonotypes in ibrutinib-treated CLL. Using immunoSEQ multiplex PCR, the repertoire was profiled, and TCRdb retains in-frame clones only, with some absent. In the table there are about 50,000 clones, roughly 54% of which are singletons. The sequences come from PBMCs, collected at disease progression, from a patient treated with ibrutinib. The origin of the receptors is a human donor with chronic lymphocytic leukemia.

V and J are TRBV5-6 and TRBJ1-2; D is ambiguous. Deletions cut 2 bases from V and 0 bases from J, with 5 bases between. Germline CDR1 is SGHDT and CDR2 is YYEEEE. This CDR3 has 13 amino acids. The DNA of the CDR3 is TGTGCCAGCAGCTTCGCAGCTAACTATGGCTACACCTTC. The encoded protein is CASSFAANYGYTF.

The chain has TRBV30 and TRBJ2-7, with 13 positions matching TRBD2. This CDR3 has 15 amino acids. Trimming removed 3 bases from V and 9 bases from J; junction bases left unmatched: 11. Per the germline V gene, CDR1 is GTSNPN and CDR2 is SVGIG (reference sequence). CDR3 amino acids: CAWRPEGLAGPRQYF. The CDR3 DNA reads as TGTGCCTGGAGGCCCGAGGGACTAGCGGGGCCCCGGCAGTACTTC.

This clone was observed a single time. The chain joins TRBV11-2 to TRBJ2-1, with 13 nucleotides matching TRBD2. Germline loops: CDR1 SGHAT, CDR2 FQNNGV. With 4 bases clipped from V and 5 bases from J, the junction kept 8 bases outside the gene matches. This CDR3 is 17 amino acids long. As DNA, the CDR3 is TGTGCCAGCAGCTCCCCCCTTGGACTAGCGGGAGACAATGAGCAGTTCTTC. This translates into CASSSPLGLAGDNEQFF.

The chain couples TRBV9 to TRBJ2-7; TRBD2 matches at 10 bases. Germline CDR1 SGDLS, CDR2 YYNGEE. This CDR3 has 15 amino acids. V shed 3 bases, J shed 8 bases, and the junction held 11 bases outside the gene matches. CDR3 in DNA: TGTGCCAGCAGCGCGGAAGCGGGGGGGCCATTTAAGCAGTACTTC. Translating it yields CASSAEAGGPFKQYF.

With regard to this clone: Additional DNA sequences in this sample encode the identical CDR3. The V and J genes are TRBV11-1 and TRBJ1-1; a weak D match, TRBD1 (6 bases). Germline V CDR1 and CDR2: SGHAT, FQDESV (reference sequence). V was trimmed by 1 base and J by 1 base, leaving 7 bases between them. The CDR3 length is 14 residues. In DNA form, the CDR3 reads TGTGCCAGCAGCTTAGGGACAGCGAACACTGAAGCTTTCTTT. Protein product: CASSLGTANTEAFF.

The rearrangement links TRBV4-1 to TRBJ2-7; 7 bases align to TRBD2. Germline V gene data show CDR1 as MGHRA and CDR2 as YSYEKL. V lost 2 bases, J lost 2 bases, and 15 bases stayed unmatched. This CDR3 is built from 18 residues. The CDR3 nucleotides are TGCGCCAGCAGCCAACCTACCGGGCGCGGGAGAGGACCCTACGAGCAGTACTTC. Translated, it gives CASSQPTGRGRGPYEQYF.

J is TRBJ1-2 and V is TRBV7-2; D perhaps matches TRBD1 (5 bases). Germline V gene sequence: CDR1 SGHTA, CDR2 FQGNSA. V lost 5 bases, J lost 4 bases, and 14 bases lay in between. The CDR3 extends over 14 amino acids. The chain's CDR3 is CASSEPGRGYGYTF. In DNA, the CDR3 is TGTGCCAGCAGCGAACCGGGACGCGGCTATGGCTACACCTTC.

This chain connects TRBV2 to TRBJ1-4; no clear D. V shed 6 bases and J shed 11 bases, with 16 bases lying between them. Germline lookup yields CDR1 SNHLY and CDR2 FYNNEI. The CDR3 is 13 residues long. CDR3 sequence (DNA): TGTGCCAGCAGCGTAGATGAGATGGGGAAACTGTTTTTT. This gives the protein CASSVDEMGKLFF. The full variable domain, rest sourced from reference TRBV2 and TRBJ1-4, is EPEVTQTPSHQVTQMGQEVILRCVPISNHLYFYWYRQILGQKVEFLVSFYNNEISEKSEIFDDQFSVERPDGSNFTLKIRSTKLEDSAMYFCASSVDEMGKLFFGSGTQLSVL.

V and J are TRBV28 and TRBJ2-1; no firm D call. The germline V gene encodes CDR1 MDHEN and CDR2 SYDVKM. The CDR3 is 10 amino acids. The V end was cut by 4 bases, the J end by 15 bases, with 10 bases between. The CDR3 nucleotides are TGTGCCAGCAGTTCCAACCAGCGGTTCTTC. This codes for CASSSNQRFF.

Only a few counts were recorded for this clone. Here the CDR3 reads CASKGARGANVLTF. CDR3 in DNA: TGTGCCAGCAAGGGGGCGAGGGGGGCCAACGTCCTGACTTTC. J is TRBJ2-6 and V is TRBV27; TRBD1 matches at 7 bases. The V and J ends lost 7 bases and 4 bases, in that order; junction bases with no gene match: 4. The CDR3 contains 14 residues. CDR1 and CDR2 (germline): MNHEY, SMNVEV (reference sequence). Looking up the rest from reference TRBV27 and TRBJ2-6 gives the full variable domain: EAQVTQNPRYLITVTGKKLTVTCSQNMNHEYMSWYRQDPGLGLRQIYYSMNVEVTDKGDVPEGYKVSRKEKRNFPLILESPSPNQTSLYFCASKGARGANVLTFGAGSRLTVL.

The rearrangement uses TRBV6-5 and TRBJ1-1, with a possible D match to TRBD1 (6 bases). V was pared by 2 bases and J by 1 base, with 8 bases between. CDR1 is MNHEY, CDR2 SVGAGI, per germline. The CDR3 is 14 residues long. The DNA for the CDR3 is TGTGCCAGCAGTTACGCAGGGGCGAACACTGAAGCTTTCTTT. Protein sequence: CASSYAGANTEAFF.

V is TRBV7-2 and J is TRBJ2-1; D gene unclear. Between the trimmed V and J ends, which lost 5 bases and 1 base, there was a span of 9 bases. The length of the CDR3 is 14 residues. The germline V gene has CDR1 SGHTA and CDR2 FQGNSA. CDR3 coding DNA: TGTGCCAGCAGCATCCCTTCTTCCTACAATGAGCAGTTCTTC. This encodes CASSIPSSYNEQFF.

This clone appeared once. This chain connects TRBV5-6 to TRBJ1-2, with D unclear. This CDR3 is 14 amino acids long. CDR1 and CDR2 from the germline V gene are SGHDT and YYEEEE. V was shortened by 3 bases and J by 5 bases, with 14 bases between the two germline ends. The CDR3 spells CASSSLQEVYGYTF. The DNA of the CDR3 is TGTGCCAGCAGCTCCCTCCAGGAGGTTTATGGCTACACCTTC.

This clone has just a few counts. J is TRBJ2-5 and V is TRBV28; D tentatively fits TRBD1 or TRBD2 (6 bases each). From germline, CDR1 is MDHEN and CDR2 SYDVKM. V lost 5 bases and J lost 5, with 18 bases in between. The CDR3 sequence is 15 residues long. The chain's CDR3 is CASSAPGALRETQYF. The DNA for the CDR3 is TGTGCCAGCAGTGCCCCGGGGGCGCTGAGGGAGACCCAGTACTTC.

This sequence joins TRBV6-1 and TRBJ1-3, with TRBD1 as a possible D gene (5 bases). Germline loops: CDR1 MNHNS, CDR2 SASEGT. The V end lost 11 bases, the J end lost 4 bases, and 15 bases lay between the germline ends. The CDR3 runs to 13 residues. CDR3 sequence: CAADTRDGNTIYF. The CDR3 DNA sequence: TGTGCCGCGGACACGAGAGACGGAAACACCATATATTTT.

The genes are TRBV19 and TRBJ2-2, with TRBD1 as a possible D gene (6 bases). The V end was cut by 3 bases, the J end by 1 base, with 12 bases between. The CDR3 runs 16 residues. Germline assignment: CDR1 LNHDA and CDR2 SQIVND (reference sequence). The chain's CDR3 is CASSMIGTQNTGELFF. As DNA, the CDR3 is TGTGCCAGTAGTATGATTGGGACACAGAACACCGGGGAGCTGTTTTTT. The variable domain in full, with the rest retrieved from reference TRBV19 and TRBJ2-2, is DGGITQSPKYLFRKEGQNVTLSCEQNLNHDAMYWYRQDPGQGLRLIYYSQIVNDFQKGDIAEGYSVSREKKESFPLTVTSAQKNPTAFYLCASSMIGTQNTGELFFGEGSRLTVL.

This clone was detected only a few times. This CDR3 reads CASSSRAGTGAEQYF. CDR3 coding DNA: TGTGCCAGCAGTTCCCGGGCGGGGACAGGGGCCGAGCAGTACTTC. The chain couples TRBV27 to TRBJ2-7; 10 bases line up with TRBD1. After removal of 4 bases from V and 6 bases from J, the junction contained 9 bases not matched to a gene. In germline, CDR1 is MNHEY, CDR2 SMNVEV (reference sequence). This CDR3 has 15 residues.

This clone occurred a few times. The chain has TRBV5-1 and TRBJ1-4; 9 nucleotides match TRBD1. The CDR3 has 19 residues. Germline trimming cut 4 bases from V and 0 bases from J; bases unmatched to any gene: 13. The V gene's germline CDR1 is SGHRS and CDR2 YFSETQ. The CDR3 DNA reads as TGCGCCAGCAGCACGGGACAGGGAAGTGGGGTTGCAACTAATGAAAAACTGTTTTTT. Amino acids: CASSTGQGSGVATNEKLFF.

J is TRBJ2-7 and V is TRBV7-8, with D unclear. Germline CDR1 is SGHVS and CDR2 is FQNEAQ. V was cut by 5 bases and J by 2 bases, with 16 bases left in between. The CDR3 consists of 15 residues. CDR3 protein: CASSQNTPPTYEQYF. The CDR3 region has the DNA TGTGCCAGCAGCCAAAATACCCCTCCTACCTACGAGCAGTACTTC.

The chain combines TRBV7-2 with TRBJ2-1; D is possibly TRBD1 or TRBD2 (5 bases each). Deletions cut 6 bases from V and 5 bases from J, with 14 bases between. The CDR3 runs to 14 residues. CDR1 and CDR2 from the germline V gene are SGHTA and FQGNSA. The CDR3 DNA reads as TGTGCCAGCAGACTCTCATTGGGGGACAATGAGCAGTTCTTC. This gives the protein CASRLSLGDNEQFF.

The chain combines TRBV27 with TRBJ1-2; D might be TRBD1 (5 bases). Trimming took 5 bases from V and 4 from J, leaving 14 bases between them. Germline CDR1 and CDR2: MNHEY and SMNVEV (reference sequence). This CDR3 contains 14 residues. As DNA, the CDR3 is TGTGCCAGCAGTCCGAAGGGACGGCCCTATGGCTACACCTTC. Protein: CASSPKGRPYGYTF.

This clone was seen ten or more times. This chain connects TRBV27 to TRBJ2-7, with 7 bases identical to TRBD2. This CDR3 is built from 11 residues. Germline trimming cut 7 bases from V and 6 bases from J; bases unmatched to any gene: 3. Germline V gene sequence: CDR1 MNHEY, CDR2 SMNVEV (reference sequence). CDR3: CASTTGGEQYF. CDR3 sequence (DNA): TGTGCCAGCACTACGGGAGGCGAGCAGTACTTC.

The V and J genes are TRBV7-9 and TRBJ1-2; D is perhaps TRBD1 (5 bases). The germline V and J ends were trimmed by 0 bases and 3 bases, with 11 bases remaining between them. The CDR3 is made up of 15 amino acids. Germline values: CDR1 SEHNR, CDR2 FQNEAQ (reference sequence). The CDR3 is CASSLAEAGHYGYTF. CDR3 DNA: TGTGCCAGCAGCTTAGCGGAGGCAGGGCACTATGGCTACACCTTC.

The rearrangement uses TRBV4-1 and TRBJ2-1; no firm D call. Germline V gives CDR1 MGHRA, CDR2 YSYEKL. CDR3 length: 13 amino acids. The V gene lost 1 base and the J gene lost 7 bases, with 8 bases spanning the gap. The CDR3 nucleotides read TGCGCCAGCAGCCAAGTGGAGAGGAATGAGCAGTTCTTC. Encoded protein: CASSQVERNEQFF.

CDR3 amino acids: CASSLTGVTKGYEQYF. The CDR3 region has the DNA TGTGCCAGCAGCTTGACAGGGGTAACTAAGGGCTACGAGCAGTACTTC. The J gene is TRBJ2-7, the V gene TRBV7-2, with 8 bases lining up with TRBD1. Germline V lookup: CDR1 SGHTA, CDR2 FQGNSA. J was trimmed by 3 bases and V by 3 bases; bases with no gene match: 10. This CDR3 has 16 residues.

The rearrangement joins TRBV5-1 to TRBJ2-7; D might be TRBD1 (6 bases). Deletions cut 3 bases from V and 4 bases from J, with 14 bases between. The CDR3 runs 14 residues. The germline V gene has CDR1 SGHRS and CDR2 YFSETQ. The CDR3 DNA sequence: TGCGCCAGCAGCTCACAGGGAAGCAAGTACGAGCAGTACTTC. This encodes CASSSQGSKYEQYF.

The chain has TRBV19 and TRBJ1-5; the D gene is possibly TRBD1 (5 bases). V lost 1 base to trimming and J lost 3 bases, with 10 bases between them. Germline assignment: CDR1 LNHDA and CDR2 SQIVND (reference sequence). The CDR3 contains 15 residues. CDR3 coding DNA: TGTGCCAGTAGTATAGGTGGGGCCTACAATCAGCCCCAGCATTTT. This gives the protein CASSIGGAYNQPQHF.

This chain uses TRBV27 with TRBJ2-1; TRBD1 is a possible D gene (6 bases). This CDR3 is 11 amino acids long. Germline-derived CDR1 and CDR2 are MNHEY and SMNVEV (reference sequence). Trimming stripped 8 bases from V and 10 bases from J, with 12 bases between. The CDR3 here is CASAYGTEQFF. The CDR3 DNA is TGTGCCAGCGCATACGGGACAGAGCAGTTCTTC.

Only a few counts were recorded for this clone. DNA for the CDR3: TGTGCCAGCAGTTTGCGGGCAGGGATCGAGCAGTACTTC. It yields the protein CASSLRAGIEQYF. V usage is TRBV28 and J usage is TRBJ2-7; D possibly uses TRBD1 or TRBD2 (5 bases each). In germline, CDR1 is MDHEN, CDR2 SYDVKM. The germline V and J ends were trimmed by 3 bases and 6 bases, with 12 bases remaining between them. The length of the CDR3 is 13 residues.

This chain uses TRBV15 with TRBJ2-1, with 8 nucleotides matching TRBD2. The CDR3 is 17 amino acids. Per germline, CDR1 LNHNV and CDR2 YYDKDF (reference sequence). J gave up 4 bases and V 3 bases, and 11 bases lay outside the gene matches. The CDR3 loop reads CATSRVLFAGGYNEQFF. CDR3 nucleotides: TGTGCCACCAGCAGGGTCCTTTTTGCGGGGGGATACAATGAGCAGTTCTTC.

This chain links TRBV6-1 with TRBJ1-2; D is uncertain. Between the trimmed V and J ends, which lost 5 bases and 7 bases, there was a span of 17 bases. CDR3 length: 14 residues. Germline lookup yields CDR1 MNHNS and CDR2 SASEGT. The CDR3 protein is CASSRALGSGGYTF. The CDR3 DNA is TGTGCCAGCAGTCGGGCTTTGGGAAGTGGTGGCTACACCTTC.

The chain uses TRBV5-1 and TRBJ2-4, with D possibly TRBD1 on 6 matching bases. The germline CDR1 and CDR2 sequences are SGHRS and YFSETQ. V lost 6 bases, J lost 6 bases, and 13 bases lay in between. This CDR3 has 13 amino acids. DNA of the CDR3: TGCGCCAGCACCCTGGGACATGGAAACATTCAGTACTTC. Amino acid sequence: CASTLGHGNIQYF.